These 14 T cell receptor beta chains were all obtained from the same sample, sequenced in a study of T cells in Graves' hyperthyroidism and ophthalmopathy. The investigators amplified TCR beta CDR3 regions from RNA transcripts. A set of HTBI primers served as the primers for a first-round RT-PCR of the TCR CDR3. TCRdb re-called the multiplex PCR reads through MiXCR, storing one row per CDR3 protein. The sample holds roughly 380,000 distinct CDR3 sequences; roughly 14% are singletons and the top ten take around 20%. Sequencing was carried out using blood. These receptors originate from a man younger than 40 with Graves' hyperthyroidism that later progressed to Graves' ophthalmopathy.

This clonotype was recorded many times. The J gene is TRBJ1-5, the V gene TRBV2, with D uncertain. This CDR3 is 13 amino acids long. V lost 6 bases to trimming and J lost 2 bases, with 8 bases between them. CDR1 is SNHLY, CDR2 FYNNEI, per germline. Here the CDR3 DNA reads TGTGCCAGCAGAACTGTAGGCAATCAGCCCCAGCATTTT. Translating gives CASRTVGNQPQHF.

There are many counts of this clonotype. The rearrangement joins TRBV11-1 to TRBJ2-7; 10 nucleotides match TRBD2. The CDR3 totals 15 residues. Trimming removed 2 bases from V and 3 bases from J; junction bases left unmatched: 4. Germline V lookup: CDR1 SGHAT, CDR2 FQDESV (reference sequence). CDR3 bases: TGTGCCAGCAGCTTAATCAGCGGGGGGGGCTACGAGCAGTACTTC. Protein product: CASSLISGGGYEQYF.

Ten or more counts support this clonotype. The chain couples TRBV12-3 or TRBV12-4 to TRBJ1-3; a weak D match, TRBD1 (5 bases). This CDR3 has 15 amino acids. Trimming took 3 bases from V and 0 from J, leaving 9 bases between them. The CDR3 DNA reads as TGTGCCAGCAGTTTGGGACCTCGCTCTGGAAACACCATATATTTT. It yields the protein CASSLGPRSGNTIYF.

This clonotype was recorded a few times. The rearrangement uses TRBV20-1 and TRBJ2-7, with D tentatively TRBD1 (5 bases). The germline V and J ends were trimmed by 5 bases and 4 bases, with 12 bases remaining between them. Germline V gene data show CDR1 as DFQATT and CDR2 as SNEGSKA (reference sequence). The CDR3 has 12 residues. The CDR3: CSASGLSYEQYF. CDR3 bases: TGCAGTGCTTCAGGGTTATCTTACGAGCAGTACTTC.

In its sample, this clonotype was seen many times. This chain links TRBV28 with TRBJ1-1; the D gene is possibly TRBD1 (5 bases). V gave up 3 bases and J gave up 0 bases, with 14 bases separating them. Germline V gene sequence: CDR1 MDHEN, CDR2 SYDVKM. The CDR3 totals 16 residues. CDR3 sequence (DNA): TGTGCCAGCAGTTTGGGGGGAGTATTCATGAACACTGAAGCTTTCTTT. It translates to CASSLGGVFMNTEAFF.

With respect to this clonotype: This may arise from a read error, as a much more abundant clone is one base away. The V and J genes are TRBV7-9 and TRBJ2-5, with a tentative D call TRBD2 (7 bases). CDR1 and CDR2 from the germline V gene are SEHNR and FQNEAQ (reference sequence). Trimming took off 5 bases at V and 2 bases at J, with 15 bases between the two ends. This CDR3 has 15 amino acids. The CDR3 bases are TGTGCCAGCAGCCAAGAAGGGGGGGGACAAGAGACCCAGTACTTC. Amino acids: CASSQEGGGQETQYF.

This clonotype was counted many times. The chain has TRBV10-3 and TRBJ2-2; 9 bases agree with TRBD2. J gave up 3 bases and V 4 bases, and 6 bases lay outside the gene matches. The CDR3 consists of 16 residues. CDR1 and CDR2 (germline): ENHRY, SYGVKD. Here the CDR3 reads CAISVLAGPHTGELFF. The CDR3 DNA reads TGTGCCATCAGTGTGCTAGCGGGGCCCCACACCGGGGAGCTGTTTTTT.

This clonotype was recorded a few times. The CDR3 here is CASSLGRLPGSYEQYF. Here the CDR3 DNA reads TGTGCCAGCAGCTTAGGGCGTCTCCCTGGCAGCTACGAGCAGTACTTC. The chain uses TRBV7-9 and TRBJ2-7, with no clear D. The CDR3 extends over 16 amino acids. CDR1 and CDR2 from the germline V gene are SEHNR and FQNEAQ (reference sequence). V shed 1 base and J shed 3 bases, with 16 bases lying between them. Full variable domain (outside the CDR3, taken from reference TRBV7-9 and TRBJ2-7): DTGVSQNPRHKITKRGQNVTFRCDPISEHNRLYWYRQTLGQGPEFLTYFQNEAQLEKSRLLSDRFSAERPKGSFSTLEIQRTEQGDSAMYLCASSLGRLPGSYEQYFGPGTRLTVT.

The rearrangement uses TRBV7-9 and TRBJ2-2; tentative D call: TRBD1 (6 bases). V lost 1 base and J 4 bases, leaving 10 bases between the germline ends. The CDR3 runs 15 residues. The germline gives CDR1 SEHNR, CDR2 FQNEAQ (reference sequence). CDR3 region: CASSLGLGATGELFF. CDR3 DNA sequence: TGTGCCAGCAGCTTAGGGTTGGGGGCCACCGGGGAGCTGTTTTTT.

The V gene is TRBV5-1, the J gene TRBJ2-3; 12 bases line up with TRBD2. CDR1 SGHRS and CDR2 YFSETQ come from the germline V gene. V was pared by 3 bases and J by 4 bases, with 6 bases of the junction left unmatched. The CDR3 runs 16 residues. CDR3: CASSYLAGGLADTQYF. In DNA, the CDR3 is TGCGCCAGCAGCTATCTAGCGGGGGGGCTAGCAGATACGCAGTATTTT.

This clonotype came up a few times. V usage is TRBV30 and J usage is TRBJ2-1; the D is unclear. CDR3 length: 13 residues. Germline V gene lookup returns CDR1 GTSNPN and CDR2 SVGIG (reference sequence). V lost 2 bases, J lost 5 bases, and 10 bases lay in between. The CDR3 DNA reads TGTGCCTGGAGTAGAATCACCAACAATGAGCAGTTCTTC. Its protein product is CAWSRITNNEQFF. The full variable domain, its missing parts supplied by reference TRBV30 and TRBJ2-1, is SQTIHQWPATLVQPVGSPLSLECTVEGTSNPNLYWYRQAAGRGLQLLFYSVGIGQISSEVPQNLSASRPQDRQFILSSKKLLLSDSGFYLCAWSRITNNEQFFGPGTRLTVL.

This clonotype showed up just a few times. The chain is built from TRBV7-2 and TRBJ2-4, with D unclear. Germline CDR1 and CDR2: SGHTA and FQGNSA. The CDR3 extends over 13 amino acids. V was shortened by 5 bases and J by 8 bases, with 13 bases between the two germline ends. The CDR3 spells CASSHDARDIQYF. As DNA, the CDR3 is TGTGCCAGCAGCCATGACGCGAGAGACATTCAGTACTTC.

This clonotype was seen a few times. This chain links TRBV29-1 with TRBJ2-7; D is unclear. This CDR3 region has 13 residues. Germline V gives CDR1 SQVTM, CDR2 ANQGSEA. Trimming cost V 3 bases and J 6 bases, with 15 bases left between them. Written as DNA, the CDR3 is TGCAGCGTTGAGCTATCCTCGGCGTTCGAGCAGTACTTC. Translated: CSVELSSAFEQYF.

In its sample, this clonotype was seen a few times. The V gene is TRBV2, the J gene TRBJ1-5; 7 nucleotides line up with TRBD1. With 3 bases clipped from V and 8 bases from J, the junction kept 10 bases outside the gene matches. The CDR3 has 15 amino acids. From germline, CDR1 is SNHLY and CDR2 FYNNEI. DNA of the CDR3: TGTGCCAGCAGTGACGGACAGGCGGGGGGAGAGCCCCAGCATTTT. Encoded protein: CASSDGQAGGEPQHF.